The 32 T cell receptor beta chains given below trace back to one sample, sequenced in a study of cytomegalovirus exposure and HLA in healthy donors. It was with 60 Vbeta and 13 Jbeta primers that the PCR ran. TCRdb's copy holds only in-frame clones and misses some; the assay was immunoSEQ multiplex PCR. The sample holds fewer than 150,000 clones; approximately 15% are singletons and the top ten take roughly 2%. The sequenced sample consisted of PBMCs. The origin of the receptors is a woman aged 18-29 years in good health and CMV-seronegative.

This clone was counted only a few times. The chain recombines TRBV7-7 with TRBJ2-7; D might be TRBD2 (5 bases). This CDR3 comprises 16 residues. Germline V lookup: CDR1 SSHAT, CDR2 FNYEAQ (reference sequence). The ends were cut back, 5 bases at V and 7 bases at J, with 24 bases in the middle. The CDR3 sequence is CASSLPRGAELLEQYF. CDR3 DNA: TGTGCCAGCAGCCTCCCCCGGGGAGCGGAGCTGTTGGAGCAGTACTTC.

The CDR3 DNA reads as TGTGCCAGCAGCTTTAGCGGGGCCCAAAACATTCAGTACTTC. It yields the protein CASSFSGAQNIQYF. The chain carries TRBV5-6 and TRBJ2-4; the match to TRBD2 covers 8 bases. The CDR3 length is 14 residues. Germline V gives CDR1 SGHDT, CDR2 YYEEEE. Trimming cost V 2 bases and J 5 bases; bases outside gene matches: 3.

The chain carries TRBV19 and TRBJ2-7; no firm D call. The CDR3 is made up of 15 amino acids. V was clipped by 4 bases and J by 5 bases, with 18 bases between them. Germline values: CDR1 LNHDA, CDR2 SQIVND (reference sequence). CDR3 nucleotides: TGTGCCAGTAGTACCCTGGTCGCCTCCTACCACGAGCAGTACTTC. Its translation is CASSTLVASYHEQYF.

The chain recombines TRBV6-5 with TRBJ1-1; D might be TRBD1 (5 bases). Germline CDR1 and CDR2: MNHEY and SVGAGI. This CDR3 comprises 12 residues. Between the trimmed V and J ends, which lost 9 bases and 4 bases, there was a span of 12 bases. This chain's CDR3 is CASGGGGTEAFF. In DNA, the CDR3 is TGTGCCAGTGGCGGGGGTGGCACTGAAGCTTTCTTT.

This chain uses TRBV6-5 with TRBJ2-1; TRBD2 matches 7 bases. Germline loops: CDR1 MNHEY, CDR2 SVGAGI. With V trimmed by 0 bases and J by 5 bases, 7 bases remained unmatched. The CDR3 runs to 16 residues. The CDR3: CASSYSTAGPHNEQFF. CDR3 DNA sequence: TGTGCCAGCAGTTACTCGACAGCGGGACCCCACAATGAGCAGTTCTTC.

This clone occurred a few times. V and J are TRBV29-1 and TRBJ2-5; D uncertain. The CDR3 sequence is 12 residues long. The germline V gene has CDR1 SQVTM and CDR2 ANQGSEA. V was clipped by 4 bases and J by 1 base, with 7 bases between them. CDR3 region: CSVVWAQETQYF. The CDR3 DNA reads TGCAGCGTTGTTTGGGCCCAAGAGACCCAGTACTTC.

V is TRBV7-8 and J is TRBJ2-3; 7 bases are a match to TRBD1. V was clipped by 4 bases and J by 1 base; unmatched bases: 8. The CDR3 length is 16 residues. In germline, CDR1 is SGHVS, CDR2 FQNEAQ. CDR3 sequence reads: CASSYGTARGTDTQYF. The CDR3 nucleotides read TGTGCCAGCAGCTACGGGACAGCGCGGGGCACAGATACGCAGTATTTT.

The chain has TRBV6-4 and TRBJ2-2, with D perhaps matching TRBD2 (5 bases). Germline lookup yields CDR1 MRHNA and CDR2 SNTAGT. The V end lost 2 bases, the J end lost 5 bases, and 6 bases lay between the germline ends. The CDR3 is 13 amino acids. For the CDR3, the DNA is TGTGCCAGCAGTGACGGGGAGACCGGGGAGCTGTTTTTT. Translation gives CASSDGETGELFF.

This clone was recorded a few times. The genes are TRBV25-1 and TRBJ2-5, with 12 bases identical to TRBD2. CDR1 MGHDK and CDR2 SYGVNS come from the germline V gene. The CDR3 sequence is 16 residues long. V lost 4 bases to trimming and J lost 1 base; unmatched junction nucleotides: 4. CDR3 residues: CASSGLAGVPQETQYF. In nucleotides, the CDR3 is TGTGCCAGCAGTGGACTAGCGGGAGTCCCCCAAGAGACCCAGTACTTC.

The table lists this clone with a few counts. The gene calls are TRBV28 and TRBJ2-7, with 14 bases that match TRBD2. This CDR3 has 15 residues. Germline V gene lookup returns CDR1 MDHEN and CDR2 SYDVKM. Trimming at V came to 5 bases and at J to 3 bases, leaving 3 bases not matched to a gene. CDR3 in amino acids: CASSLGLAGVYEQYF. CDR3 coding DNA: TGTGCCAGCAGTCTGGGACTAGCGGGGGTCTACGAGCAGTACTTC.

The table lists this clone with a few counts. The gene calls are TRBV9 and TRBJ2-5, with D possibly being TRBD2 (6 bases). The ends were cut back, 0 bases at V and 5 bases at J, with 11 bases in the middle. Germline V gene data show CDR1 as SGDLS and CDR2 as YYNGEE. The length of the CDR3 is 14 residues. The CDR3 DNA reads TGTGCCAGCAGCGTAGTGGGGGGTACGGAGACCCAGTACTTC. Protein sequence: CASSVVGGTETQYF.

This clone was observed a few times. This chain connects TRBV5-8 to TRBJ1-1; D gene uncertain. CDR3 size: 14 residues. Deletions cut 0 bases from V and 5 bases from J, with 11 bases between. The V gene's germline CDR1 is SGHTS and CDR2 YDEGEE. The DNA of the CDR3 is TGTGCCAGCAGCTTGGAGGGAGGGTGGACTGAAGCTTTCTTT. It encodes CASSLEGGWTEAFF.

The chain couples TRBV6-5 to TRBJ2-1; a weak D match, TRBD2 (5 bases). This CDR3 is built from 15 residues. Trimming stripped 8 bases from V and 2 bases from J, with 16 bases between. Germline assignment: CDR1 MNHEY and CDR2 SVGAGI. In DNA, the CDR3 is TGTGCCAGCGGGGTTAAGCGGCCCCCCTACAATGAGCAGTTCTTC. Translation: CASGVKRPPYNEQFF.

The J gene is TRBJ1-5, the V gene TRBV7-9; D not resolved. This CDR3 comprises 15 residues. CDR1 and CDR2 from the germline V gene are SEHNR and FQNEAQ (reference sequence). V shed 5 bases and J shed 2 bases, with 13 bases lying between them. The CDR3 protein is CASSPGDQGNQPQHF. DNA for the CDR3: TGTGCCAGCAGCCCGGGAGATCAGGGCAATCAGCCCCAGCATTTT.

The chain combines TRBV6-4 with TRBJ2-2; 11 bases agree with TRBD2. The germline CDR1 and CDR2 sequences are MRHNA and SNTAGT. V lost 5 bases and J lost 0; bases outside the gene matches: 11. This CDR3 has 19 amino acids. CDR3 sequence reads: CASSLRGTSGFANTGELFF. CDR3 bases: TGTGCCAGCAGTCTTCGAGGGACTAGCGGATTCGCGAACACCGGGGAGCTGTTTTTT.

This clone was observed a handful of times. The chain has TRBV6-1 and TRBJ1-2; D not certain. Trimming cost V 5 bases and J 8 bases, with 12 bases left between them. Germline values: CDR1 MNHNS, CDR2 SASEGT. This CDR3 comprises 12 residues. The CDR3 nucleotides are TGTGCCAGCAGTCCCGAGCGAGAAGGCTACACCTTC. Its translation is CASSPEREGYTF.

This clone has just a few counts. The chain joins TRBV5-1 to TRBJ1-3; D possibly corresponds to TRBD1 (5 bases). Germline CDR1 and CDR2: SGHRS and YFSETQ. The CDR3 is 16 amino acids. V gave up 0 bases and J gave up 2 bases, with 12 bases separating them. The CDR3 protein is CASSLDVSGTGNTIYF. The CDR3 nucleotides read TGCGCCAGCAGCTTGGACGTTTCAGGGACTGGAAACACCATATATTTT.

The chain links TRBV28 to TRBJ2-5; TRBD2 matches 7 bases. The trim removed 3 bases at V and 0 bases at J, leaving 7 bases unmatched. The CDR3 length is 16 residues. The germline V gene has CDR1 MDHEN and CDR2 SYDVKM. DNA of the CDR3: TGTGCCAGCAGTTTCCGGGGAGCGGGGTACCAAGAGACCCAGTACTTC. It codes for CASSFRGAGYQETQYF.

This clone was seen more than once but under ten times. The gene calls are TRBV9 and TRBJ1-1, with D unclear. The CDR3 spans 12 residues. The germline V gene has CDR1 SGDLS and CDR2 YYNGEE. V lost 5 bases and J lost 1, with 6 bases in between. The DNA for the CDR3 is TGTGCCAGCAGTCGGGGGAACACTGAAGCTTTCTTT. Translated: CASSRGNTEAFF. The full variable domain, in which reference TRBV9 and TRBJ1-1 provide the parts outside the CDR3, is DSGVTQTPKHLITATGQRVTLRCSPRSGDLSVYWYQQSLDQGLQFLIQYYNGEERAKGNILERFSAQQFPDLHSELNLSSLELGDSALYFCASSRGNTEAFFGQGTRLTVV.

This clone was observed a few times. The chain uses TRBV7-3 and TRBJ2-3; TRBD1 agrees at 7 bases. J lost 2 bases, V lost 4 bases, and 6 bases had no gene match. CDR3 length: 15 amino acids. CDR1 and CDR2 (germline): SGHTA, FQGTGA. The CDR3: CASSSTGALTDTQYF. The CDR3 DNA reads TGTGCCAGCAGCTCTACAGGGGCCCTCACAGATACGCAGTATTTT.

The genes are TRBV30 and TRBJ1-4; tentative D call: TRBD1 (5 bases). The length of the CDR3 is 13 residues. Germline V gives CDR1 GTSNPN, CDR2 SVGIG (reference sequence). V was pared by 5 bases and J by 8 bases, with 15 bases between. Written as DNA, the CDR3 is TGTGCCTGGGCAGGGTTGGGTAGAGAAAAACTGTTTTTT. It codes for CAWAGLGREKLFF. The whole variable domain, remainder taken from reference TRBV30 and TRBJ1-4, is SQTIHQWPATLVQPVGSPLSLECTVEGTSNPNLYWYRQAAGRGLQLLFYSVGIGQISSEVPQNLSASRPQDRQFILSSKKLLLSDSGFYLCAWAGLGREKLFFGSGTQLSVL.

This chain links TRBV5-8 with TRBJ1-3; TRBD1 might be the D (6 bases). V was trimmed by 0 bases and J by 7 bases, leaving 11 bases between them. The V gene's germline CDR1 is SGHTS and CDR2 YDEGEE. CDR3 length: 14 residues. The CDR3 reads CASSLVSRGNTIYF. In DNA form, the CDR3 reads TGTGCCAGCAGCTTGGTATCCAGGGGCAACACCATATATTTT.

This clone was counted only a few times. The V and J genes are TRBV7-3 and TRBJ2-6; D is undetermined. The CDR3 is made up of 17 amino acids. CDR1 is SGHTA and CDR2 is FQGTGA in the germline V gene. The germline V and J ends were trimmed by 5 bases and 0 bases, with 14 bases remaining between them. Written as DNA, the CDR3 is TGTGCCAGCAGCCCCCCGACAACTGGCTCTGGGGCCAACGTCCTGACTTTC. Translation gives CASSPPTTGSGANVLTF.

The chain carries TRBV5-1 and TRBJ1-5; weak D call: TRBD1 (5 bases). The V end lost 3 bases, the J end lost 7 bases, and 14 bases lay between the germline ends. Germline lookup yields CDR1 SGHRS and CDR2 YFSETQ. The CDR3 has 14 residues. The CDR3 protein is CASSSGGPGQPQHF. CDR3 bases: TGCGCCAGCAGCTCCGGGGGTCCTGGGCAGCCCCAGCATTTT. Variable domain in full (rest from reference TRBV5-1 and TRBJ1-5): KAGVTQTPRYLIKTRGQQVTLSCSPISGHRSVSWYQQTPGQGLQFLFEYFSETQRNKGNFPGRFSGRQFSNSRSEMNVSTLELGDSALYLCASSSGGPGQPQHFGDGTRLSIL.

This clone was seen a few times. This rearrangement joins TRBV5-1 to TRBJ1-2; 8 nucleotides agree with TRBD1. The ends lost 0 bases at V and 9 bases at J; junction bases unmatched: 4. CDR1 is SGHRS, CDR2 YFSETQ, per germline. This CDR3 spans 13 amino acids. CDR3 region: CASSLDQGASYTF. The CDR3 DNA reads TGCGCCAGCAGCTTGGATCAGGGGGCAAGCTACACCTTC.

The genes are TRBV28 and TRBJ2-7; TRBD1 is a possible D gene (5 bases). The germline V gene has CDR1 MDHEN and CDR2 SYDVKM. This CDR3 contains 14 residues. V lost 6 bases to trimming and J lost 2 bases, with 14 bases between them. CDR3 coding DNA: TGTGCCAGCAGAACCCAGGGATACCCCTACGAGCAGTACTTC. It codes for CASRTQGYPYEQYF. The variable domain in full, completed from reference TRBV28 and TRBJ2-7, reads DVKVTQSSRYLVKRTGEKVFLECVQDMDHENMFWYRQDPGLGLRLIYFSYDVKMKEKGDIPEGYSVSREKKERFSLILESASTNQTSMYLCASRTQGYPYEQYFGPGTRLTVT.

The chain employs TRBV30 and TRBJ2-7; tentatively, D is TRBD1 (7 bases). Trimming took 0 bases from V and 0 from J, leaving 15 bases between them. The CDR3 has 16 residues. Germline V gene lookup returns CDR1 GTSNPN and CDR2 SVGIG (reference sequence). As DNA, the CDR3 is TGTGCCTGGAGTGTGGCCAGGGGGGAGGTCTCCTACGAGCAGTACTTC. Translating it yields CAWSVARGEVSYEQYF.

This clone was seen a few times. The chain combines TRBV6-5 with TRBJ1-4, with D perhaps matching TRBD1 (5 bases). The germline V gene encodes CDR1 MNHEY and CDR2 SVGAGI. This CDR3 contains 15 residues. Trimming removed 6 bases from V and 8 bases from J, with 19 bases in between. CDR3: CASRAGRQGGEKLFF. The CDR3 DNA is TGTGCCAGCAGGGCCGGGAGGCAGGGTGGCGAAAAACTGTTTTTT.

This clone has a count of ten or more. The chain is built from TRBV7-3 and TRBJ2-2; tentatively, D is TRBD1 (5 bases). CDR1 and CDR2 from the germline V gene are SGHTA and FQGTGA. V lost 5 bases, J lost 5 bases, and 9 bases lay in between. The CDR3 totals 13 residues. As DNA, the CDR3 is TGTGCCAGCAGCGTTCAGGGAACCGGGGAGCTGTTTTTT. This sequence encodes CASSVQGTGELFF.

The chain recombines TRBV4-2 with TRBJ1-4; 8 bases match TRBD1. Germline V lookup: CDR1 LGHNA, CDR2 YNFKEQ. V lost 3 bases to trimming and J lost 7 bases; unmatched junction nucleotides: 7. The CDR3 spans 15 residues. This chain's CDR3 is CASSQLTGVAEKLFF. The CDR3 coding sequence is TGTGCCAGCAGCCAGCTGACAGGGGTGGCTGAAAAACTGTTTTTT.

This clone showed up just a few times. The chain links TRBV19 to TRBJ2-5; 7 nucleotides match TRBD2. CDR1 is LNHDA and CDR2 is SQIVND in the germline V gene (reference sequence). Trimming removed 11 bases from V and 2 bases from J; junction bases left unmatched: 14. The CDR3 has 15 amino acids. In nucleotides, the CDR3 is TGTGCCTCGAGGGGAGGGGCCAGTGGGCAAGAGACCCAGTACTTC. This gives the protein CASRGGASGQETQYF.

This clone was found a few times. The J gene is TRBJ2-7, the V gene TRBV6-6; tentatively, D is TRBD1 (7 bases). Germline V gene data show CDR1 as MNHNY and CDR2 as SVGAGI (reference sequence). The CDR3 is 14 amino acids. The V end lost 10 bases, the J end lost 0 bases, and 16 bases lay between the germline ends. The CDR3 nucleotides read TGTGCCACCTCTTCGGGGGACAGCTCCTACGAGCAGTACTTC. Protein product: CATSSGDSSYEQYF.